This T cell receptor (beta chain) was found in a study of blood T cells in healthy people across ages. A second PCR, run for about 6 to 11 cycles, used a sample-barcoded 5' primer plus a J-beta primer mix. TCRdb recomputed calls from the 5' RACE reads with MiXCR, one row per CDR3 protein. The repertoire holds around 800,000 distinct CDR3 sequences, with 20% to 30% as singletons. The CDR3 runs to 13 residues. V gave up 3 bases and J gave up 2 bases, with 6 bases separating them. Only a few counts were recorded for this clonotype. These data also featured in a second study, about T cells of mothers and their children.

The sequence derives from a boy aged 5-17 years in good health. The chain joins TRBV12-3 or TRBV12-4 to TRBJ2-3, with unresolved D. The sequencing sample was made of blood. The CDR3 region has the DNA TGTGCCAGCAGTTTCATGGCCACAGATACGCAGTATTTT. Encoded protein: CASSFMATDTQYF.